This is a list of T cell receptor beta chains from one sample in a study of T cell changes during pregnancy in multiple sclerosis. The data were produced by immunoSEQ multiplex PCR, yet TCRdb's version contains in-frame clones alone and is incomplete. The table has roughly 90,000 clones, under 95% seen once. The sequencing here drew on peripheral blood, taken before pregnancy. The receptors were gathered from a female donor with multiple sclerosis, enrolled in a pregnancy study. CDR3s include the opening cysteine and the closing phenylalanine or tryptophan. The order of the fields is clone size, J gene, D gene, V gene, CDR3 DNA, CDR3 protein. D genes are given only for firm matches. Size values are once, few and many counts, or a class for expanded clones, and some rows have none.

abundance: once; j_gene: TRBJ1-2; d_gene: .; v_gene: TRBV30; CDR3nt: TGTGCCTGGAGTGTACTACCGGAGAACTATGGCTACACCTTC; CDR3aa: CAWSVLPENYGYTF
abundance: .; j_gene: TRBJ2-5; d_gene: .; v_gene: TRBV4-2; CDR3nt: TGTGCCAGCAGCCAGGCCAGTGGGGGGATCCAAGAGACCCAGTACTTC; CDR3aa: CASSQASGGIQETQYF
abundance: .; j_gene: TRBJ2-2; d_gene: .; v_gene: TRBV5-1; CDR3nt: TGCGCCAGCAGTCCAGGGAGGACCGGGGAGCTGTTTTTT; CDR3aa: CASSPGRTGELFF
abundance: once; j_gene: TRBJ2-1; d_gene: TRBD2; v_gene: TRBV9; CDR3nt: TGTGCCAGCCACCCCCGTTTGGCGGGAGGACGAGAGCAGTTCTTC; CDR3aa: CASHPRLAGGREQFF
abundance: .; j_gene: TRBJ1-3; d_gene: TRBD1; v_gene: TRBV7-9; CDR3nt: TGTGCCAGCAGCTTCAGGGGGCGCGAGGGCAACACCATATATTTT; CDR3aa: CASSFRGREGNTIYF
abundance: .; j_gene: TRBJ2-3; d_gene: TRBD1; v_gene: TRBV4-3; CDR3nt: TGCGCCAGCAGCCCAGGGACAGGGACAGATACGCAGTATTTT; CDR3aa: CASSPGTGTDTQYF
abundance: .; j_gene: TRBJ1-1; d_gene: .; v_gene: TRBV7-2; CDR3nt: TGTGCCAGCAGCTTAGCACCAGAGAACACTGAAGCTTTCTTT; CDR3aa: CASSLAPENTEAFF
abundance: .; j_gene: TRBJ1-1; d_gene: TRBD1; v_gene: TRBV9; CDR3nt: TGTGCCAGCAGCAAGGACAGGGGAGAAGCTTTCTTT; CDR3aa: CASSKDRGEAFF
abundance: .; j_gene: TRBJ2-7; d_gene: TRBD1; v_gene: TRBV29-1; CDR3nt: TGCAGCGTTGATTGGACAGGGTCGGGCGAGCAGTACTTC; CDR3aa: CSVDWTGSGEQYF
abundance: .; j_gene: TRBJ2-7; d_gene: .; v_gene: TRBV7-6; CDR3nt: TGTGCCAGCAGCTTAAAGGGCGGACTCGAGCAGTACTTC; CDR3aa: CASSLKGGLEQYF
abundance: .; j_gene: TRBJ1-1; d_gene: .; v_gene: TRBV19; CDR3nt: TGTGCCAGTAGTACCTTCAGTGGGGGCCTGGGGGTCATGAACACTGAAGCTTTCTTT; CDR3aa: CASSTFSGGLGVMNTEAFF
abundance: .; j_gene: TRBJ1-1; d_gene: .; v_gene: TRBV19; CDR3nt: TGTGCCAGTAGTATACCCACGGCCAGGGTTTCCACTGAAGCTTTCTTT; CDR3aa: CASSIPTARVSTEAFF
abundance: .; j_gene: TRBJ2-2; d_gene: TRBD1; v_gene: TRBV6-6; CDR3nt: TGTGCCAGCAGAACCGGGACAGCGAACACCGGGGAGCTGTTTTTT; CDR3aa: CASRTGTANTGELFF
abundance: .; j_gene: TRBJ1-4; d_gene: .; v_gene: TRBV15; CDR3nt: TGTGCCACCAGCAGGATGACAGAAGGTGAAAAACTGTTTTTT; CDR3aa: CATSRMTEGEKLFF
abundance: .; j_gene: TRBJ1-2; d_gene: TRBD1; v_gene: TRBV6-1; CDR3nt: TGTGCCAGCAGTGAAGACGAGGGACAGGGGAACTATGGCTACACCTTC; CDR3aa: CASSEDEGQGNYGYTF
abundance: .; j_gene: TRBJ2-7; d_gene: TRBD1; v_gene: TRBV13; CDR3nt: TGTGCCAGCAGCCTGGACAGGGGCGCCTACGAGCAGTACTTC; CDR3aa: CASSLDRGAYEQYF
abundance: few; j_gene: TRBJ2-3; d_gene: TRBD2; v_gene: TRBV10-3; CDR3nt: TGTGCCATCAGTGAGTCGACTCGCGGGACTAGCGGTTACACAGATACGCAGTATTTT; CDR3aa: CAISESTRGTSGYTDTQYF
abundance: few; j_gene: TRBJ1-1; d_gene: .; v_gene: TRBV19; CDR3nt: TGTGCCAGTAGTATGGCTAGCGGTGCTTTCTTT; CDR3aa: CASSMASGAFF
abundance: .; j_gene: TRBJ2-1; d_gene: TRBD1; v_gene: TRBV15; CDR3nt: TGTGCCACCAGCAGCGGACAGGGGATCTACAATGAGCAGTTCTTC; CDR3aa: CATSSGQGIYNEQFF
abundance: .; j_gene: TRBJ2-7; d_gene: TRBD1; v_gene: TRBV28; CDR3nt: TGTGCCAGCAGTCCGTCCGGGGGACAGGGGAGCTACGAGCAGTACTTC; CDR3aa: CASSPSGGQGSYEQYF
abundance: .; j_gene: TRBJ1-1; d_gene: TRBD1; v_gene: TRBV7-3; CDR3nt: TGTGCCAGCAGCTCGACAGGGATGAACACTGAAGCTTTCTTT; CDR3aa: CASSSTGMNTEAFF
abundance: .; j_gene: TRBJ1-5; d_gene: TRBD1; v_gene: TRBV2; CDR3nt: TGTGCCAGCAGACAAGACAGGGGGGAGACTCAGCCCCAGCATTTT; CDR3aa: CASRQDRGETQPQHF
abundance: once; j_gene: TRBJ1-1; d_gene: .; v_gene: TRBV30; CDR3nt: TGTGCCTGGAGTGTACACAGTAACACTGAAGCTTTCTTT; CDR3aa: CAWSVHSNTEAFF
abundance: .; j_gene: TRBJ2-7; d_gene: .; v_gene: TRBV11-2; CDR3nt: TGTGCCAGCAGCTTAGATTGGCAGGGATCCTACGAGCAGTACTTC; CDR3aa: CASSLDWQGSYEQYF
abundance: .; j_gene: TRBJ2-1; d_gene: TRBD2; v_gene: TRBV7-9; CDR3nt: TGTGCCAGCAGCTTAACGGGAGCGGGACTATCCTACAATGAGCAGTTCTTC; CDR3aa: CASSLTGAGLSYNEQFF
abundance: .; j_gene: TRBJ2-5; d_gene: .; v_gene: TRBV18; CDR3nt: TGTGCCAGCTCACGTGATCAGCAAGAGACCCAGTACTTC; CDR3aa: CASSRDQQETQYF
abundance: .; j_gene: TRBJ1-2; d_gene: TRBD1; v_gene: TRBV7-2; CDR3nt: TGTGCCAGCAGTCCAGGGGGCAGGCGTGGCTACACCTTC; CDR3aa: CASSPGGRRGYTF
abundance: .; j_gene: TRBJ2-7; d_gene: .; v_gene: TRBV4-1; CDR3nt: TGCGCCAGCAGCCAAGCGGGGCTGGGGACATTGGAGCAGTACTTC; CDR3aa: CASSQAGLGTLEQYF
abundance: .; j_gene: TRBJ1-6; d_gene: .; v_gene: TRBV5-1; CDR3nt: TGCGCCAGCAGCTTGCTACAATCCGGCGGCAATTCACCCCTCCACTTT; CDR3aa: CASSLLQSGGNSPLHF
abundance: .; j_gene: TRBJ2-1; d_gene: TRBD1; v_gene: TRBV11-2; CDR3nt: TGTGCCAGCAGCCACGACAGGGCGTCCTACAATGAGCAGTTCTTC; CDR3aa: CASSHDRASYNEQFF
abundance: .; j_gene: TRBJ2-3; d_gene: TRBD2; v_gene: TRBV11-2; CDR3nt: TGTGCCAGCAGCTCAAACCCAGCGGGAGTTTCAGATACGCAGTATTTT; CDR3aa: CASSSNPAGVSDTQYF
abundance: few; j_gene: TRBJ1-1; d_gene: .; v_gene: TRBV7-3; CDR3nt: TGTGCCAGCAGCTTAAGCGGGAACACTGAAGCTTTCTTT; CDR3aa: CASSLSGNTEAFF
abundance: once; j_gene: TRBJ1-1; d_gene: .; v_gene: TRBV4-2; CDR3nt: TGTGCCAGCAGCCTGGGCGTCTTGAACACTGAAGCTTTCTTT; CDR3aa: CASSLGVLNTEAFF
abundance: .; j_gene: TRBJ2-5; d_gene: TRBD1; v_gene: TRBV27; CDR3nt: TGTGCCAGCAGCTATACAGGGGGTATTCAAGAGACCCAGTACTTC; CDR3aa: CASSYTGGIQETQYF
abundance: .; j_gene: TRBJ2-1; d_gene: TRBD1; v_gene: TRBV7-3; CDR3nt: TGTGCCAGCAGCTTAAAACAGGGGAACGATGAGCAGTTCTTC; CDR3aa: CASSLKQGNDEQFF
abundance: .; j_gene: TRBJ1-5; d_gene: TRBD1; v_gene: TRBV28; CDR3nt: TGTGCCAGCAGACGGACAGGGATAAGGGGTAGCAATCAGCCCCAGCATTTT; CDR3aa: CASRRTGIRGSNQPQHF
abundance: .; j_gene: TRBJ2-4; d_gene: .; v_gene: TRBV2; CDR3nt: TGTGCCAGCAGTGTATCCAGGGTGTCCATTCAGTACTTC; CDR3aa: CASSVSRVSIQYF
abundance: .; j_gene: TRBJ2-2; d_gene: .; v_gene: TRBV4-2; CDR3nt: TGTGCCAGCAGCCGAGACCCGCAGGTGAACACCGGGGAGCTGTTTTTT; CDR3aa: CASSRDPQVNTGELFF
abundance: .; j_gene: TRBJ2-5; d_gene: .; v_gene: TRBV5-1; CDR3nt: TGCGCCAGCAGTTATGGACTACCTCCGATGGAGACCCAGTACTTC; CDR3aa: CASSYGLPPMETQYF
abundance: .; j_gene: TRBJ1-2; d_gene: .; v_gene: TRBV6-4; CDR3nt: TGTGCCAGCAGTCCAGGGTATCAGGAGAATGGCTACACCTTC; CDR3aa: CASSPGYQENGYTF
abundance: .; j_gene: TRBJ2-7; d_gene: TRBD2; v_gene: TRBV11-2; CDR3nt: TGTGCCAGCAGCCTCGCCGGGACTAGCGGGAGGTTAGGCTACGAGCAGTACTTC; CDR3aa: CASSLAGTSGRLGYEQYF
abundance: .; j_gene: TRBJ2-7; d_gene: TRBD2; v_gene: TRBV28; CDR3nt: TGTGCCAGCAGTTCTCTAGCGGGAGTTCGCGAGCAGTACTTC; CDR3aa: CASSSLAGVREQYF
abundance: .; j_gene: TRBJ1-1; d_gene: TRBD1; v_gene: TRBV4-1; CDR3nt: TGCGCCAGCAGCCAAGTTCCCCAGGGGGGCACTGAAGCTTTCTTT; CDR3aa: CASSQVPQGGTEAFF
abundance: once; j_gene: TRBJ1-2; d_gene: .; v_gene: TRBV7-9; CDR3nt: TGTGCCAGCAGCTTAGGGTCCGCGGGCTACACCTTC; CDR3aa: CASSLGSAGYTF
abundance: once; j_gene: TRBJ2-7; d_gene: .; v_gene: TRBV21-1; CDR3nt: TGTGCCAGATTACACAGGGGCTCCTACGAGCAGTACTTC; CDR3aa: CARLHRGSYEQYF
abundance: .; j_gene: TRBJ2-2; d_gene: TRBD2; v_gene: TRBV29-1; CDR3nt: TGCAGCGCGGGGACTAGCGGGGGGGCCGGCCCCGGGGAGCTGTTTTTT; CDR3aa: CSAGTSGGAGPGELFF
abundance: .; j_gene: TRBJ1-2; d_gene: TRBD1; v_gene: TRBV19; CDR3nt: TGTGCCAGTAGTATGACCGGGACAGTTTATGGCTACACCTTC; CDR3aa: CASSMTGTVYGYTF
abundance: once; j_gene: TRBJ2-1; d_gene: TRBD1; v_gene: TRBV18; CDR3nt: TGTGCCAGCTCACCACCCGGGACAGGGGGCAATGAGCAGTTCTTC; CDR3aa: CASSPPGTGGNEQFF
abundance: .; j_gene: TRBJ2-2; d_gene: TRBD1; v_gene: TRBV11-2; CDR3nt: TGTGCCAGCAGCTTGACAGGGGGCGACGGGGAGCTGTTTTTT; CDR3aa: CASSLTGGDGELFF
abundance: .; j_gene: TRBJ1-2; d_gene: TRBD1; v_gene: TRBV19; CDR3nt: TGTGCCAGTAGTACCCAGGACAGGGGAAGTTATGGCTACACCTTC; CDR3aa: CASSTQDRGSYGYTF
abundance: .; j_gene: TRBJ2-2; d_gene: .; v_gene: TRBV29-1; CDR3nt: TGCAGCGTTGGCACAGGGATCGGCGGGGAGCTGTTTTTT; CDR3aa: CSVGTGIGGELFF
abundance: .; j_gene: TRBJ1-1; d_gene: TRBD1; v_gene: TRBV19; CDR3nt: TGTGCCAGTAGTCCTGGACAGGGAGGCAACACTGAAGCTTTCTTT; CDR3aa: CASSPGQGGNTEAFF
abundance: .; j_gene: TRBJ2-5; d_gene: .; v_gene: TRBV9; CDR3nt: TGTGCCAGCAGCGTAGAGGGGGAGGAGACCCAGTACTTC; CDR3aa: CASSVEGEETQYF
abundance: .; j_gene: TRBJ1-5; d_gene: TRBD1; v_gene: TRBV12-5; CDR3nt: TGTGCTAGTGGTCCTCACCAGGGGACAGGTCGTGATTGGGAAATCGGGGTTCAGCCCCAGCATTTT; CDR3aa: CASGPHQGTGRDWEIGVQPQHF
abundance: .; j_gene: TRBJ2-2; d_gene: .; v_gene: TRBV2; CDR3nt: TGTGCCAGCGGGCGACTAGTAGTAACCGGGGAGCTGTTTTTT; CDR3aa: CASGRLVVTGELFF